Below, 26 T cell receptor beta chains from the same sample are listed, as sequenced in a study of T-cell reconstitution after alpha-beta-depleted transplantation in children. Library preparation (for TCRbeta) was performed with unique molecular identifiers. TCRdb re-called the PCR reads through MiXCR, storing one row per CDR3 protein. Among 780,000 or so distinct CDR3 sequences listed, roughly 15% were seen once. The input for sequencing was PBMCs, mostly from graft donor cells, taken 360 days after TCRalphabeta/CD19-depleted stem cell transplant. These receptors were collected from a male patient under 18 who had a stem cell transplant for acute lymphoblastic leukemia, so the T cells may come from the graft donor.

This clonotype was observed many times. V usage is TRBV20-1 and J usage is TRBJ2-7; D could derive from TRBD1 or TRBD2 (6 bases each). The CDR3 has 15 amino acids. The germline V and J ends were trimmed by 4 bases and 2 bases, with 18 bases remaining between them. Germline V lookup: CDR1 DFQATT, CDR2 SNEGSKA (reference sequence). CDR3 sequence reads: CSAKEGPWGPYEQYF. CDR3 DNA sequence: TGCAGTGCTAAGGAGGGCCCTTGGGGGCCCTACGAGCAGTACTTC.

This clonotype was seen more than once but under ten times. This rearrangement joins TRBV29-1 to TRBJ2-1, with 8 bases matching TRBD2. The V segment lost 6 bases and the J segment 9 bases; nucleotides outside the gene matches: 10. Germline V lookup: CDR1 SQVTM, CDR2 ANQGSEA. There are 13 residues in the CDR3. The CDR3 spells CSVESGGGGEQFF. The DNA for the CDR3 is TGCAGCGTCGAGAGCGGGGGCGGAGGTGAGCAGTTCTTC.

The chain recombines TRBV27 with TRBJ2-7; D not certain. The V gene lost 6 bases and the J gene lost 1 base, with 16 bases spanning the gap. This CDR3 spans 15 amino acids. Germline CDR1 is MNHEY and CDR2 is SMNVEV (reference sequence). The CDR3 DNA reads TGTGCCAGCAGCCAAAGGGTTACCAAGTCCTACGAGCAGTACTTC. Translating gives CASSQRVTKSYEQYF.

The chain has TRBV27 and TRBJ2-1, with a tentative D call TRBD2 (5 bases). In germline, CDR1 is MNHEY, CDR2 SMNVEV (reference sequence). The CDR3 has 14 residues. V was cut by 4 bases and J by 4 bases, with 11 bases left in between. The CDR3 bases are TGTGCCAGCAGTTCGGTGGGAGCGTACAATGAGCAGTTCTTC. It encodes CASSSVGAYNEQFF.

The chain joins TRBV5-4 to TRBJ2-7, with 7 bases identical to TRBD2. There are 15 residues in the CDR3. CDR1 is SGHNT, CDR2 YYREEE, per germline (reference sequence). V dropped 4 bases and J dropped 2; count of bases not matched to a gene: 9. The CDR3 here is CASSTTTSPAYEQYF. In nucleotides, the CDR3 is TGTGCCAGCAGCACGACGACTAGCCCAGCCTACGAGCAGTACTTC.

The chain has TRBV4-2 and TRBJ2-7; TRBD2 agrees at 10 bases. J lost 4 bases, V lost 3 bases, and 12 bases had no gene match. Germline V CDR1 and CDR2: LGHNA, YNFKEQ. This CDR3 region has 17 residues. The CDR3 here is CASSHQLAGRLSYEQYF. The CDR3 bases are TGTGCCAGCAGCCACCAACTAGCGGGAAGACTCTCTTACGAGCAGTACTTC.

This clonotype was recorded a few times. The chain carries TRBV27 and TRBJ2-7; D is unresolved. The CDR3 has 16 residues. CDR1 and CDR2 (germline): MNHEY, SMNVEV (reference sequence). Trimming removed 2 bases from V and 3 bases from J, with 17 bases in between. The CDR3 nucleotides read TGTGCCAGCAGTTTAAGGCCGGCACTCCGAGTCTACGAGCAGTACTTC. The encoded protein is CASSLRPALRVYEQYF.

V gene TRBV6-1 combines with J gene TRBJ2-7; D possibly corresponds to TRBD1 (5 bases). This CDR3 spans 13 amino acids. V lost 4 bases to trimming and J lost 3 bases, with 10 bases between them. Germline V gene lookup returns CDR1 MNHNS and CDR2 SASEGT. CDR3 sequence (DNA): TGTGCCAGCAGTGTCAGGGTAAGCTACGAGCAGTACTTC. Translated: CASSVRVSYEQYF.

The chain has TRBV7-9 and TRBJ2-7; weak D call: TRBD2 (6 bases). Germline-derived CDR1 and CDR2 are SEHNR and FQNEAQ (reference sequence). The length of the CDR3 is 17 residues. Trimming removed 5 bases from V and 0 bases from J, with 20 bases in between. CDR3 loop: CASSPKWGTGSSYEQYF. For the CDR3, the DNA is TGTGCCAGCAGCCCGAAATGGGGGACTGGGAGCTCCTACGAGCAGTACTTC.

V is TRBV7-9 and J is TRBJ1-2; D gene unclear. Trimming stripped 4 bases from V and 12 bases from J, with 12 bases between. The CDR3 is 11 residues long. Germline CDR1 and CDR2: SEHNR and FQNEAQ (reference sequence). This CDR3 is CASSYQGVHTF. Written as DNA, the CDR3 is TGTGCCAGCAGCTACCAAGGCGTTCACACCTTC. The whole variable domain, filled in from reference TRBV7-9 and TRBJ1-2, reads DTGVSQNPRHKITKRGQNVTFRCDPISEHNRLYWYRQTLGQGPEFLTYFQNEAQLEKSRLLSDRFSAERPKGSFSTLEIQRTEQGDSAMYLCASSYQGVHTFGSGTRLTVV.

The chain uses TRBV7-9 and TRBJ2-5, with D hard to call. The CDR3 runs to 14 residues. Deletions cut 3 bases from V and 5 bases from J, with 13 bases between. Germline V gene data show CDR1 as SEHNR and CDR2 as FQNEAQ (reference sequence). For the CDR3, the DNA is TGTGCCAGCAGCTTTTCCGCGGCACGGGAGACCCAGTACTTC. Its translation is CASSFSAARETQYF.

This clonotype came up a few times. The chain couples TRBV5-1 to TRBJ2-7; TRBD1 is a possible D gene (6 bases). CDR3 length: 14 residues. The germline V gene encodes CDR1 SGHRS and CDR2 YFSETQ. Trimming stripped 4 bases from V and 6 bases from J, with 17 bases between. The CDR3 DNA sequence: TGCGCCAGCAGCCCATACCTGACAGGCGGCGAGCAGTACTTC. Amino acid sequence: CASSPYLTGGEQYF. Full variable domain (outside the CDR3, taken from reference TRBV5-1 and TRBJ2-7): KAGVTQTPRYLIKTRGQQVTLSCSPISGHRSVSWYQQTPGQGLQFLFEYFSETQRNKGNFPGRFSGRQFSNSRSEMNVSTLELGDSALYLCASSPYLTGGEQYFGPGTRLTVT.

This clonotype was seen a handful of times. V and J are TRBV19 and TRBJ1-5, with D possibly matching TRBD1 (6 bases). This CDR3 is built from 14 residues. V lost 7 bases and J lost 5, with 15 bases in between. Germline V gene sequence: CDR1 LNHDA, CDR2 SQIVND (reference sequence). CDR3 region: CASKDQGIHQPQHF. The CDR3 DNA sequence: TGTGCCAGTAAAGATCAGGGGATCCATCAGCCCCAGCATTTT.

V and J are TRBV14 and TRBJ1-2, with a tentative D call TRBD1 (5 bases). CDR1 and CDR2 (germline): SGHDN, FVKESK. The CDR3 extends over 15 amino acids. V lost 2 bases and J lost 3, with 13 bases in between. This CDR3 is CASSQLTGPDYGYTF. The CDR3 DNA reads as TGTGCCAGCAGCCAACTCACGGGGCCAGACTATGGCTACACCTTC. The full variable domain, completed using reference TRBV14 and TRBJ1-2, is EAGVTQFPSHSVIEKGQTVTLRCDPISGHDNLYWYRRVMGKEIKFLLHFVKESKQDESGMPNNRFLAERTGGTYSTLKVQPAELEDSGVYFCASSQLTGPDYGYTFGSGTRLTVV.

The chain has TRBV14 and TRBJ2-4, with 7 positions matching TRBD1. V was clipped by 0 bases and J by 0 bases; unmatched bases: 5. CDR3 length: 17 amino acids. CDR1 SGHDN and CDR2 FVKESK come from the germline V gene. CDR3 loop: CASSQEQGPLAKNIQYF. DNA for the CDR3: TGTGCCAGCAGCCAAGAACAGGGGCCCCTAGCCAAAAACATTCAGTACTTC.

This clonotype was seen a handful of times. The rearrangement uses TRBV5-1 and TRBJ2-1, with 8 bases matching TRBD2. From germline, CDR1 is SGHRS and CDR2 YFSETQ. CDR3 size: 16 residues. V shed 0 bases and J 7 bases; nucleotides not matched to a gene: 9. The CDR3 sequence: CASSLDSGRGRNEQFF. The CDR3 bases are TGCGCCAGCAGCTTGGACAGCGGGAGAGGTCGGAATGAGCAGTTCTTC.

This clonotype was picked up a small number of times. The chain is built from TRBV29-1 and TRBJ2-1; the D gene is possibly TRBD2 (5 bases). The CDR3 is 14 residues long. Trimming stripped 4 bases from V and 4 bases from J, with 14 bases between. Per the germline V gene, CDR1 is SQVTM and CDR2 is ANQGSEA. CDR3 in DNA: TGCAGCGTTGGGCAGCGGCAGACTTACAATGAGCAGTTCTTC. Protein sequence: CSVGQRQTYNEQFF.

This sequence joins TRBV3-1 and TRBJ2-7, with 7 bases that match TRBD2. Unmatched junction bases numbered 5, after V lost 1 base and J lost 5 bases. This CDR3 spans 14 amino acids. Germline CDR1 and CDR2: LGHDT and YNNKEL (reference sequence). CDR3 amino acids: CASSQGTSHDEQYF. Here the CDR3 DNA reads TGTGCCAGCAGCCAAGGGACTAGTCACGACGAGCAGTACTTC.

The chain has TRBV29-1 and TRBJ2-7; D might be TRBD1 (6 bases). V lost 0 bases and J 3 bases, leaving 21 bases between the germline ends. Germline V gives CDR1 SQVTM, CDR2 ANQGSEA. This CDR3 is 17 amino acids long. CDR3 region: CSVEDPQTPDRRYEQYF. The CDR3 DNA reads as TGCAGCGTTGAAGATCCCCAGACCCCTGACAGGCGCTACGAGCAGTACTTC.

There are a few counts of this clonotype. The chain is built from TRBV20-1 and TRBJ2-6; 9 bases match TRBD1. The CDR3 covers 18 residues. Trimming removed 0 bases from V and 2 bases from J; junction bases left unmatched: 8. CDR1 is DFQATT and CDR2 is SNEGSKA in the germline V gene (reference sequence). Here the CDR3 DNA reads TGCAGTGCTAGAGACTACAGGGGGCCCGCGGCTGGGGCCAACGTCCTGACTTTC. Protein sequence: CSARDYRGPAAGANVLTF.

This clonotype turned up a few times. V gene TRBV5-5 combines with J gene TRBJ2-7, with 9 bases identical to TRBD2. Germline lookup yields CDR1 SGHKS and CDR2 YYEKEE (reference sequence). This CDR3 has 15 residues. V dropped 4 bases and J dropped 3; count of bases not matched to a gene: 8. This CDR3 is CASSPGTSRYYEQYF. CDR3 DNA: TGTGCCAGCAGCCCGGGGACTAGCCGATACTACGAGCAGTACTTC.

Many counts were recorded for this clonotype. The V and J genes are TRBV20-1 and TRBJ1-4; D unresolved. CDR1 is DFQATT and CDR2 is SNEGSKA in the germline V gene (reference sequence). V dropped 3 bases and J dropped 0 bases, with 11 bases sitting between them. The length of the CDR3 is 15 residues. The CDR3 reads CSASPLWATNEKLFF. For the CDR3, the DNA is TGCAGTGCTAGCCCCCTCTGGGCAACTAATGAAAAACTGTTTTTT.

This clonotype occurred a few times. This sequence joins TRBV11-2 and TRBJ2-4, with TRBD1 identical over 9 bases. CDR3 length: 15 amino acids. CDR1 is SGHAT, CDR2 FQNNGV, per germline. Germline trimming cut 6 bases from V and 0 bases from J; bases unmatched to any gene: 3. CDR3 amino acids: CASRDRGLAKNIQYF. The CDR3 DNA sequence: TGTGCCAGCAGGGACAGGGGCCTAGCCAAAAACATTCAGTACTTC.

The table lists this clonotype with a few counts. The rearrangement links TRBV4-1 to TRBJ2-1, with TRBD1 matching 10 bases. The germline gives CDR1 MGHRA, CDR2 YSYEKL. The CDR3 covers 17 residues. The V and J ends lost 0 bases and 5 bases, in that order; junction bases with no gene match: 7. The CDR3 bases are TGCGCCAGCAGCCAAGAGTCCGTGGGACAGGGGAACAATGAGCAGTTCTTC. Its protein is CASSQESVGQGNNEQFF.

CDR3 sequence reads: CASGLVSGGVTDTQYF. The CDR3 nucleotides are TGTGCTAGTGGTTTGGTGAGCGGGGGCGTTACAGATACGCAGTATTTT. The chain employs TRBV12-5 and TRBJ2-3; TRBD2 matches 8 bases. This CDR3 is 16 amino acids long. J was trimmed by 3 bases and V by 0 bases; bases with no gene match: 5. CDR1 LGHNT and CDR2 FRNRAP come from the germline V gene.

In its sample, this clonotype was seen once. The rearrangement joins TRBV11-2 to TRBJ2-6; 7 bases line up with TRBD1. The CDR3 runs to 19 residues. The V segment lost 6 bases and the J segment 0 bases; nucleotides outside the gene matches: 14. Looked up from germline, CDR1 is SGHAT and CDR2 is FQNNGV. The CDR3 sequence is CASRKIRQGTVSGANVLTF. CDR3 DNA sequence: TGTGCCAGCAGAAAGATCCGACAGGGCACTGTCTCTGGGGCCAACGTCCTGACTTTC.